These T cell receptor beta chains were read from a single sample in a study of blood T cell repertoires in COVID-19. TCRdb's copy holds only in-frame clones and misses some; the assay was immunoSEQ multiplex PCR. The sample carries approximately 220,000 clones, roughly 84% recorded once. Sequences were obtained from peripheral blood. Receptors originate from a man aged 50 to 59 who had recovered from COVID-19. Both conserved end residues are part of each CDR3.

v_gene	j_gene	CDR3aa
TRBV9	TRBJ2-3	CASSVFGSSDTQYF
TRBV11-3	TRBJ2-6	CASSANSFGANVLTF
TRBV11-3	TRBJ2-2	CASSLEAGELFF
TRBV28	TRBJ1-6	CASTTYSRPLHF
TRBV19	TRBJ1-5	CASSIGAYRGDSNQPQHF
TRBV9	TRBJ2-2	CASSVVGGELFF
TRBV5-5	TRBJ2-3	CASSLGHQGSTDTQYF
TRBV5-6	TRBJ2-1	CASSLLLASEQFF
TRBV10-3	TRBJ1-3	CAISESGRTGNTIYF
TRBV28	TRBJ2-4	CASSPRGAAKNIQYF
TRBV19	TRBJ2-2	CASRSGTNTGELFF
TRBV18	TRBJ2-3	CASSPRTGGVPTDTQYF
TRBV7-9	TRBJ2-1	CASSLVAGNYNEQFF
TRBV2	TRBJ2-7	CASIESIGRGYEQYF
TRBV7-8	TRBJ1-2	CASSLASTGTGYGYTF
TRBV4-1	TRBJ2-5	CASSGFRDRDGMEETQYF
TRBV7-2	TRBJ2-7	CASSSRLAGGHEQYF
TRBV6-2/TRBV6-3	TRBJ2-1	CASSERTGVTNLRYNEQFF
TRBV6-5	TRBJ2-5	CASSLSVASGQETQYF
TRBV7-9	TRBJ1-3	CASSFWGQATSGNTIYF
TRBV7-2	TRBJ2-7	CASSFGLAGGYEQYF
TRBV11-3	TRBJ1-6	CASSLGDSRPPLHF
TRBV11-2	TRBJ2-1	CASSSSGGAGAYNEQFF
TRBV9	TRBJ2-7	CASSGGLAGGDEQYF
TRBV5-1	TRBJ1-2	CASSRGSAYGYTF
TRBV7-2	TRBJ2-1	CASSSTGVPQFF
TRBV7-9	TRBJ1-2	CASSLQGISDGYTF
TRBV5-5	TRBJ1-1	CASSLVGGRGTEAFF
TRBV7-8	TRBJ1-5	CASSLVGHGNQPQHF
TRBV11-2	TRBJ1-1	CASSLGRDSMNTEAFF
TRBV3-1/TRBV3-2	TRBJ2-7	CASSQAGTGGYEQYF
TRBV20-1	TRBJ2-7	CSARSSYEQYF
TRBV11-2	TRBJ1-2	CASSLTKTSTGGLVGYTF
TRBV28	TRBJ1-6	CASRGGTGVSPLHF
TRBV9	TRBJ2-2	CASSVVGGGGELFF
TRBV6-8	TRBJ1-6	CASSCPRGQGVLSPLHF
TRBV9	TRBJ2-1	CASSVPGPGVRVNEQFF
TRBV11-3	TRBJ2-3	CASSPGTSSDTQYF
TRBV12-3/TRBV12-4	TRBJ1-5	CASSLWRDQPQHF
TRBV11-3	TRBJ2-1	CASSLDDQGNEQFF
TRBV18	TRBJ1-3	CASSSSASGNTIYF
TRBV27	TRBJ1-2	CASRRDTLNYGYTF
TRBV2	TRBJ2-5	CASSVYLAQETQYF
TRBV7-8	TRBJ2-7	CASSLLTSGRSGEQYF